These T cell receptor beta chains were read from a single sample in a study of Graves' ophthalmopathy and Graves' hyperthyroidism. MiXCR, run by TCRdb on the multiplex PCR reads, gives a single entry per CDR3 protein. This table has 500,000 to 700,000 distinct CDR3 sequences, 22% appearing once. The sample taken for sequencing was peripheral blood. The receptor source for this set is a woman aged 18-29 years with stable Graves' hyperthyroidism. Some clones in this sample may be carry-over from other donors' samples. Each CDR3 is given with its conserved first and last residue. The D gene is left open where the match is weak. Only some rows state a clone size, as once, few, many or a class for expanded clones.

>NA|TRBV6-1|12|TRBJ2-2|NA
CASRSRTGELFF
TGTGCCAGCAGGAGCAGGACCGGGGAGCTGTTTTTT
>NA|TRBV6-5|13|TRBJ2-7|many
CASKQDGPYEQYF
TGTGCCAGCAAACAGGACGGACCCTACGAGCAGTACTTC
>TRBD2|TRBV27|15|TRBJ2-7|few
CASSAPQRGAYEQYF
TGTGCCAGCAGTGCTCCCCAACGGGGGGCCTACGAGCAGTACTTC
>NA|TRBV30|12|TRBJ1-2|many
CAWRQGGLGYTF
TGTGCCTGGAGACAGGGTGGGTTGGGCTACACCTTC
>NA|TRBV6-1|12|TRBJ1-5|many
CASRAGNQPQHF
TGTGCCAGCAGGGCGGGAAACCAGCCCCAGCATTTT
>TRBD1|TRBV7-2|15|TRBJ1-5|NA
CASSVSGQGYQPQHF
TGTGCCAGCAGCGTATCGGGACAGGGATATCAGCCCCAGCATTTT
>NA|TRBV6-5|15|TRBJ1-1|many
CASTLPYTENTEAFF
TGTGCCAGCACCCTACCCTACACAGAGAACACTGAAGCTTTCTTT
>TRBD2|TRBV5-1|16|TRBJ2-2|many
CASSSGLAGASGELFF
TGCGCCAGCAGCTCGGGACTAGCGGGAGCGAGCGGGGAGCTGTTTTTT
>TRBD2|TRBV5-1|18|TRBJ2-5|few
CASSPSGTSGGLGETQYF
TGCGCCAGCAGCCCGTCCGGGACTAGCGGGGGGCTGGGGGAGACCCAGTACTTC
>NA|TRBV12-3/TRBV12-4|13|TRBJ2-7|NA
CASSLIGRTEQYF
TGTGCCAGCAGTTTAATCGGCCGGACCGAGCAGTACTTC
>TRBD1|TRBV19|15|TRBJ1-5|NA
CASSKGQAVVQPQHF
TGTGCCAGTAGTAAAGGACAGGCGGTGGTCCAGCCCCAGCATTTT
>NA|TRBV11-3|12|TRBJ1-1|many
CASSLDNTEAFF
TGTGCCAGCAGCTTAGATAACACTGAAGCTTTCTTT
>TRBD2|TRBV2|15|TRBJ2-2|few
CASSSWTRDTGELFF
TGTGCCAGCAGTTCCTGGACTAGGGATACCGGGGAGCTGTTTTTT
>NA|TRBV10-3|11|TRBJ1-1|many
CAISETAEAFF
TGTGCCATCAGCGAGACAGCTGAAGCTTTCTTT
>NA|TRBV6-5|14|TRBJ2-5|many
CASSYMGRGETQYF
TGTGCCAGCAGTTACATGGGAAGGGGAGAGACCCAGTACTTC
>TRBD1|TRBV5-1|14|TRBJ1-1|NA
CASSLDGQGTEAFF
TGCGCCAGCAGCTTGGACGGACAGGGCACTGAAGCTTTCTTT
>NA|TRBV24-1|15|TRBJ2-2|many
CATSNYWGGTGELFF
TGTGCCACCAGCAATTACTGGGGCGGCACCGGGGAGCTGTTTTTT
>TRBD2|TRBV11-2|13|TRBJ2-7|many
CASSRPGGLEQYF
TGTGCCAGCAGCCGCCCGGGGGGTCTCGAGCAGTACTTC
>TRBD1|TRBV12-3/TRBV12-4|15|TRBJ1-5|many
CASSFDREGNQPQHF
TGTGCCAGCAGCTTTGACAGGGAGGGCAATCAGCCCCAGCATTTT
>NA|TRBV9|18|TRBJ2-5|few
CASSGGIRAEALQETQYF
TGTGCCAGCAGCGGCGGAATTAGAGCGGAGGCCCTCCAAGAGACCCAGTACTTC
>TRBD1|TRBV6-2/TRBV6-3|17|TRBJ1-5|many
CASSYDLPGQAPQPQHF
TGTGCCAGCAGTTACGACCTTCCGGGACAGGCCCCTCAGCCCCAGCATTTT
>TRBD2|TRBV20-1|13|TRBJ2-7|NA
CSAVGTRGGEQYF
TGCAGTGCTGTCGGGACTAGGGGGGGCGAGCAGTACTTC
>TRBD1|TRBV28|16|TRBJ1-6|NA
CASSEDRGSYNSPLHF
TGTGCCAGCAGTGAGGACAGGGGCTCCTATAATTCACCCCTCCACTTT
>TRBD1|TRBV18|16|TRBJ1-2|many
CASSLDRRSANYGYTF
TGTGCCAGCTCACTGGACAGGCGGTCTGCTAACTATGGCTACACCTTC
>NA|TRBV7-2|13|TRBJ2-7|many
CASSSSMTYEQYF
TGTGCCAGCAGTTCCTCCATGACCTACGAGCAGTACTTC
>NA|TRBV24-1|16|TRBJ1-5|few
CATSGSQDLGSQPQHF
TGTGCCACCAGTGGGTCGCAGGACCTGGGGAGTCAGCCCCAGCATTTT
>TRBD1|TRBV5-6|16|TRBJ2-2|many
CASSQRDRGNTGELFF
TGTGCCAGCAGCCAAAGAGACAGGGGGAACACCGGGGAGCTGTTTTTT
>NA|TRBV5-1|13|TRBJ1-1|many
CASSPKTGPWAFF
TGCGCCAGCAGCCCCAAGACAGGCCCTTGGGCTTTCTTT
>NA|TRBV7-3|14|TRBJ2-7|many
CASSLGPGLNEQYF
TGTGCCAGCAGCTTAGGACCAGGGTTGAACGAGCAGTACTTC
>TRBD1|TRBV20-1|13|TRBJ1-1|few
CSASTGPNTEAFF
TGCAGTGCTTCGACAGGGCCGAACACTGAAGCTTTCTTT
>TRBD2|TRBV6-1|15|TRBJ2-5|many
CASAVAGTQEETQYF
TGTGCCAGCGCGGTAGCGGGGACCCAGGAAGAGACCCAGTACTTC
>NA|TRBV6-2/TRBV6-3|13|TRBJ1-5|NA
CASMGDGNQPQHF
TGTGCCAGCATGGGGGACGGCAATCAGCCCCAGCATTTT